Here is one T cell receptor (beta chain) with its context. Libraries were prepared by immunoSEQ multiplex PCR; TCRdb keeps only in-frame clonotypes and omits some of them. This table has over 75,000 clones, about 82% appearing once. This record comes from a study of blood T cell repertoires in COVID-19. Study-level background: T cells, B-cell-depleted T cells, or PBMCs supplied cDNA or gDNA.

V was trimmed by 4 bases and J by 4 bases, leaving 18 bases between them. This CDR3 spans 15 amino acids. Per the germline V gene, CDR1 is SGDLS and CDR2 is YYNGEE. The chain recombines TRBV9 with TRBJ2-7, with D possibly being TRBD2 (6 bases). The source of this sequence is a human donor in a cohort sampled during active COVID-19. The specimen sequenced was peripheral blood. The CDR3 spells CASSPSSGTLYEQYF. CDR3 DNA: TGTGCCAGCAGCCCGTCCTCCGGGACTCTTTACGAGCAGTACTTC.